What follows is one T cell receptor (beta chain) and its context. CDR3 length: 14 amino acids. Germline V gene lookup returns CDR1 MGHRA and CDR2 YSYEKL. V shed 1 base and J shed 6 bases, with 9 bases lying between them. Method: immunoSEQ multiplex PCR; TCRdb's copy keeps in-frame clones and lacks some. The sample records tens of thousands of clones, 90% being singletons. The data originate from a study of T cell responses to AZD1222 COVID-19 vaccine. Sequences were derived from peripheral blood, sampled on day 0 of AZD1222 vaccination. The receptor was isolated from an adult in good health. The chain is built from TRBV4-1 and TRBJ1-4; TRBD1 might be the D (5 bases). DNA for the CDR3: TGCGCCAGCAGCCAAGGGGGGGGAGATGAAAAACTGTTTTTT. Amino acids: CASSQGGGDEKLFF.